The 17 T cell receptor beta chains in this list originate from one sample, sequenced in a study of OX40 agonist ivuxolimab in advanced cancers. The library was prepared using the immunoSEQ multiplex PCR assay. TCRdb holds this immuneACCESS table with in-frame rearrangements only. Some clones are missing; in checked studies, unresolved V genes explain under half, and the rest has no known cause. The sample table holds about 49,000 clones, of which roughly 80% were seen once. Together, the top ten hold over 1.5% of the sample. The material sequenced was CD4+ or CD8+ T cells sorted from blood, taken in a trial of the OX40 agonist ivuxolimab. Receptors originate from an adult with an advanced solid tumor such as melanoma, head and neck, liver or kidney cancer.

The chain links TRBV9 to TRBJ2-2; TRBD1 aligns across 8 bases. The CDR3 loop spans 15 amino acids. The germline V gene encodes CDR1 SGDLS and CDR2 YYNGEE. V was pared by 5 bases and J by 1 base, with 4 bases of the junction left unmatched. For the CDR3, the DNA is TGTGCCAGCAGTATCGGGACAGGGAACACCGGGGAGCTGTTTTTT. It codes for CASSIGTGNTGELFF.

This CDR3 is CASIDDRRLGEAFF. CDR3 DNA sequence: TGTGCCAGTATCGACGACAGGAGACTGGGTGAAGCTTTCTTT. The rearrangement uses TRBV19 and TRBJ1-1; tentative D call: TRBD1 (6 bases). The V end lost 7 bases, the J end lost 7 bases, and 19 bases lay between the germline ends. The CDR3 sequence is 14 residues long. Germline-derived CDR1 and CDR2 are LNHDA and SQIVND (reference sequence).

The chain carries TRBV6-1 and TRBJ2-3; D perhaps matches TRBD1 (6 bases). Per germline, CDR1 MNHNS and CDR2 SASEGT. The CDR3 has 15 amino acids. Trimming took off 2 bases at V and 2 bases at J, with 11 bases between the two ends. As DNA, the CDR3 is TGTGCCAGCAGTGAAAGTCTGGGGGCCACAGATACGCAGTATTTT. This codes for CASSESLGATDTQYF.

The V gene is TRBV19, the J gene TRBJ2-1; D unresolved. There are 16 residues in the CDR3. From germline, CDR1 is LNHDA and CDR2 SQIVND (reference sequence). Trimming cost V 3 bases and J 0 bases, with 12 bases left between them. The CDR3 sequence: CASSMMRLSSYNEQFF. DNA of the CDR3: TGTGCCAGTAGTATGATGCGGCTTAGCTCCTACAATGAGCAGTTCTTC.

This clone showed up just once. The V and J genes are TRBV18 and TRBJ2-7; no clear D gene. Germline-derived CDR1 and CDR2 are KGHSH and LQKENI. V gave up 5 bases and J gave up 2 bases, with 10 bases separating them. The CDR3 loop spans 13 amino acids. The CDR3 DNA is TGTGCCAGCTCAGCCGGACCAGCCTACGAGCAGTACTTC. It codes for CASSAGPAYEQYF.

The chain's CDR3 is CASSYGTAETQYF. The CDR3 bases are TGTGCCAGCAGCTACGGGACTGCCGAGACCCAGTACTTC. V and J are TRBV5-6 and TRBJ2-5; weak D call: TRBD2 (6 bases). Deletions cut 3 bases from V and 5 bases from J, with 11 bases between. The germline gives CDR1 SGHDT, CDR2 YYEEEE. The CDR3 covers 13 residues.

V is TRBV5-4 and J is TRBJ2-3, with no clear D. Germline CDR1 and CDR2: SGHNT and YYREEE (reference sequence). The CDR3 length is 14 residues. V was trimmed by 0 bases and J by 0 bases, leaving 5 bases between them. The CDR3 loop is CASSLDRSTDTQYF. The CDR3 DNA reads TGTGCCAGCAGCTTGGACCGGAGCACAGATACGCAGTATTTT.

CDR3 amino acids: CASSLAGRTNTEAFF. DNA for the CDR3: TGTGCCAGCAGCTTGGCAGGACGGACGAACACTGAAGCTTTCTTT. This sequence joins TRBV5-6 and TRBJ1-1; D not certain. Germline V CDR1 and CDR2: SGHDT, YYEEEE. This CDR3 has 15 amino acids. V was pared by 0 bases and J by 1 base, with 10 bases between.

The rearrangement links TRBV7-6 to TRBJ1-4, with a possible D match to TRBD1 (5 bases). Germline V gene sequence: CDR1 SGHVS, CDR2 FNYEAQ. V dropped 4 bases and J dropped 7 bases, with 13 bases sitting between them. CDR3 size: 14 residues. The CDR3 DNA reads as TGTGCCAGCAGCTCACTGGGGGAAGGTGAAAAACTGTTTTTT. It encodes CASSSLGEGEKLFF.

This clone was detected only a few times. The chain carries TRBV10-1 and TRBJ2-3; 8 bases agree with TRBD1. Germline trimming cut 4 bases from V and 3 bases from J; bases unmatched to any gene: 0. Germline CDR1 is WNHNN and CDR2 is SYGVQD (reference sequence). The CDR3 contains 13 residues. The CDR3 reads CASSGQGTDTQYF. CDR3 nucleotide sequence: TGCGCCAGCAGTGGACAGGGGACAGATACGCAGTATTTT.

This chain links TRBV7-8 with TRBJ2-7; D gene ambiguous. The CDR3 contains 14 residues. Germline V lookup: CDR1 SGHVS, CDR2 FQNEAQ. Trimming removed 0 bases at V and 5 bases at J, with 11 bases between. The CDR3 sequence: CASSLAALGHEQYF. The CDR3 coding sequence is TGTGCCAGCAGCTTAGCCGCACTGGGCCACGAGCAGTACTTC.

The CDR3 region is CAISYAREQFF. The CDR3, as DNA: TGTGCCATCAGTTATGCTCGGGAGCAGTTCTTC. The chain combines TRBV10-3 with TRBJ2-1; D gene ambiguous. This CDR3 region has 11 residues. V was shortened by 5 bases and J by 10 bases, with 9 bases between the two germline ends. CDR1 is ENHRY, CDR2 SYGVKD, per germline.

The chain recombines TRBV7-8 with TRBJ2-7; 7 positions agree with TRBD1. CDR1 and CDR2 from the germline V gene are SGHVS and FQNEAQ. This CDR3 contains 14 residues. V trimming: 6 bases; J trimming: 5 bases; junction bases outside the gene matches: 10. The CDR3 loop is CASSLDRESDEQYF. The CDR3 DNA follows: TGTGCCAGCAGTCTTGACAGGGAATCCGACGAGCAGTACTTC.

This clone has only one observation. The J gene is TRBJ1-2, the V gene TRBV5-4, with 7 bases that match TRBD1. Germline trimming cut 4 bases from V and 4 bases from J; bases unmatched to any gene: 7. There are 14 residues in the CDR3. CDR1 and CDR2 (germline): SGHNT, YYREEE (reference sequence). CDR3 bases: TGTGCCAGCAGCCCGACAGGGCAGGTCTATGGCTACACCTTC. Protein sequence: CASSPTGQVYGYTF.

This clone was detected a few times. This chain uses TRBV11-2 with TRBJ2-3; no clear D. CDR1 and CDR2 from the germline V gene are SGHAT and FQNNGV. V was pared by 4 bases and J by 2 bases, with 10 bases between. The CDR3 runs to 14 residues. In DNA form, the CDR3 reads TGTGCCAGCAGCTATGGCCCCAACACAGATACGCAGTATTTT. It codes for CASSYGPNTDTQYF.

The V call is TRBV7-2, the J call TRBJ2-3; possibly TRBD2 for D (6 bases). Germline V gene sequence: CDR1 SGHTA, CDR2 FQGNSA. The ends were cut back, 3 bases at V and 4 bases at J, with 14 bases in the middle. This CDR3 region has 15 residues. The CDR3 here is CASSFSGLGADTQYF. The CDR3 DNA reads TGTGCCAGCAGCTTTAGCGGATTGGGCGCAGATACGCAGTATTTT. The variable domain in full, with the rest retrieved from reference TRBV7-2 and TRBJ2-3, is GAGVSQSPSNKVTEKGKDVELRCDPISGHTALYWYRQSLGQGLEFLIYFQGNSAPDKSGLPSDRFSAERTGGSVSTLTIQRTQQEDSAVYLCASSFSGLGADTQYFGPGTRLTVL.

The V and J genes are TRBV6-1 and TRBJ1-2; D remains unclear. Germline V gives CDR1 MNHNS, CDR2 SASEGT. Trimming removed 8 bases from V and 4 bases from J, with 14 bases in between. The CDR3 is made up of 13 amino acids. CDR3 sequence: CASESNQIYGYTF. The CDR3 nucleotides read TGTGCCAGCGAAAGTAACCAAATCTATGGCTACACCTTC.